One sample yielded the 17 T cell receptor beta chains listed below, sequenced in a study of blood T cell repertoires in COVID-19. Profiled with immunoSEQ multiplex PCR; TCRdb holds only in-frame clones, not every one. The sample carries approximately 97,000 clones, around 90% recorded once. The sequenced material came from peripheral blood. The receptors shown here come from a man aged 50 to 60 with active or convalescent COVID-19.

The chain couples TRBV18 to TRBJ2-3, with 13 bases aligning to TRBD2. This CDR3 spans 22 amino acids. V shed 3 bases and J 0 bases; nucleotides not matched to a gene: 18. From germline, CDR1 is KGHSH and CDR2 LQKENI. The CDR3 coding sequence is TGTGCCAGCTCACCCGAGACTAGCGGGGGGAAGATAGTCGTTTCTAGCACAGATACGCAGTATTTT. The encoded protein is CASSPETSGGKIVVSSTDTQYF.

Concerning this clone: Other DNA sequences of this sample code for an identical CDR3. This chain links TRBV20-1 with TRBJ2-7; TRBD1 might be the D (5 bases). The CDR3 is made up of 11 amino acids. V dropped 3 bases and J dropped 5 bases, with 8 bases sitting between them. Per germline, CDR1 DFQATT and CDR2 SNEGSKA (reference sequence). The CDR3 DNA reads TGCAGTGCTAGTTCAGGGCACGAGCAGTACGTC. It encodes CSASSGHEQYV.

The J gene is TRBJ2-3, the V gene TRBV19; D is uncertain. The CDR3 is 13 residues long. The germline V gene encodes CDR1 LNHDA and CDR2 SQIVND (reference sequence). Between the trimmed V and J ends, which lost 5 bases and 4 bases, there was a span of 10 bases. CDR3 loop: CASSVSIADTQYF. Written as DNA, the CDR3 is TGTGCCAGTAGTGTAAGCATTGCAGATACGCAGTATTTT.

The rearrangement joins TRBV28 to TRBJ1-6, with 8 nucleotides matching TRBD1. Germline CDR1 reads MDHEN; CDR2 reads SYDVKM. This CDR3 region has 16 residues. Trimming at V came to 5 bases and at J to 7 bases, leaving 10 bases not matched to a gene. DNA for the CDR3: TGTGCCAGCAGTCCCCACCGGACAGGGAAGAATTCACCCCTCCACTTT. It is translated as CASSPHRTGKNSPLHF.

The J gene is TRBJ2-1, the V gene TRBV5-5, with 7 bases lining up with TRBD2. J gave up 3 bases and V 0 bases, and 6 bases lay outside the gene matches. The CDR3 runs 16 residues. Germline V gene sequence: CDR1 SGHKS, CDR2 YYEKEE (reference sequence). CDR3 DNA sequence: TGTGCCAGCAGCTTGGTACAGCGGGGCCTCTACAATGAGCAGTTCTTC. Amino acid sequence: CASSLVQRGLYNEQFF.

This clone was detected once. The CDR3 loop is CASSFRDLETPLHF. The CDR3 region has the DNA TGTGCCAGCAGCTTCCGGGACTTAGAAACACCCCTCCACTTT. This chain uses TRBV7-2 with TRBJ1-6; D is perhaps TRBD1 (5 bases). This CDR3 spans 14 amino acids. The V and J ends lost 3 bases and 11 bases respectively, with 14 bases between them. The V gene's germline CDR1 is SGHTA and CDR2 FQGNSA.

The V gene is TRBV5-1, the J gene TRBJ1-1, with D perhaps TRBD1 (6 bases). This CDR3 region has 15 residues. Trimming stripped 4 bases from V and 0 bases from J, with 13 bases between. Germline V gene lookup returns CDR1 SGHRS and CDR2 YFSETQ. This CDR3 reads CASSLGAGVNTEAFF. As DNA, the CDR3 is TGCGCCAGCAGCCTGGGAGCAGGGGTGAACACTGAAGCTTTCTTT.

This clone was seen more than once but under ten times. V gene TRBV5-4 combines with J gene TRBJ1-2; perhaps TRBD1 as D (5 bases). V shed 8 bases and J shed 2 bases, with 7 bases lying between them. Germline assignment: CDR1 SGHNT and CDR2 YYREEE (reference sequence). The CDR3 has 11 amino acids. The chain's CDR3 is CASQGNYGYTF. CDR3 nucleotides: TGTGCCAGTCAGGGAAACTATGGCTACACCTTC.

V and J are TRBV9 and TRBJ1-4; D possibly corresponds to TRBD1 (6 bases). V was clipped by 0 bases and J by 7 bases, with 10 bases between them. The CDR3 runs 14 residues. Germline assignment: CDR1 SGDLS and CDR2 YYNGEE. The CDR3 is CASSVDTGTEKLFF. The CDR3 bases are TGTGCCAGCAGCGTAGACACAGGGACTGAAAAACTGTTTTTT.

The V call is TRBV4-2, the J call TRBJ2-1; 11 positions match TRBD2. V lost 0 bases to trimming and J lost 6 bases; unmatched junction nucleotides: 7. The CDR3 is 17 residues long. The germline gives CDR1 LGHNA, CDR2 YNFKEQ. This CDR3 is CASSQDWLAGGFNEQFF. CDR3 sequence (DNA): TGTGCCAGCAGCCAAGATTGGCTAGCGGGGGGCTTCAATGAGCAGTTCTTC.

The chain joins TRBV7-2 to TRBJ1-1; no clear D gene. There are 13 residues in the CDR3. Trimming shortened V by 11 bases and J by 0 bases, and 13 bases separated the two germline ends. Per germline, CDR1 SGHTA and CDR2 FQGNSA. CDR3 coding DNA: TGTGCCGGAAGGGAGACACTGAACACTGAAGCTTTCTTT. This sequence encodes CAGRETLNTEAFF.

This clone was seen only a few times. The chain combines TRBV29-1 with TRBJ1-2, with TRBD1 matching 7 bases. Losses at the gene ends were 6 bases for V and 7 bases for J; bases not matched to a gene: 5. There are 11 residues in the CDR3. Germline V CDR1 and CDR2: SQVTM, ANQGSEA. CDR3 loop: CSVGTVRGYTF. The CDR3 DNA reads TGCAGCGTCGGGACAGTTCGTGGCTACACCTTC.

The chain employs TRBV18 and TRBJ1-1; possibly TRBD1 for D (5 bases). Germline assignment: CDR1 KGHSH and CDR2 LQKENI. Trimming stripped 3 bases from V and 3 bases from J, with 14 bases between. The CDR3 totals 15 residues. CDR3 protein: CASSPPGRAHTEAFF. The CDR3 DNA is TGTGCCAGCTCACCGCCCGGCAGGGCGCACACTGAAGCTTTCTTT.

The genes are TRBV27 and TRBJ2-3; tentatively, D is TRBD2 (6 bases). The CDR3 totals 16 residues. V was cut by 6 bases and J by 1 base, with 17 bases left in between. CDR1 MNHEY and CDR2 SMNVEV come from the germline V gene (reference sequence). CDR3 sequence reads: CASSSGLHAGTDTQYF. Here the CDR3 DNA reads TGTGCCAGCAGCTCGGGACTGCACGCCGGCACAGATACGCAGTATTTT.

The chain carries TRBV6-5 and TRBJ2-2; a weak D match, TRBD2 (5 bases). Trimming pared 7 bases from V and 3 bases from J, leaving 15 bases between. CDR1 is MNHEY, CDR2 SVGAGI, per germline. This CDR3 has 15 residues. The CDR3 is CASTNGVEDTGELFF. The CDR3 DNA sequence: TGTGCCAGCACTAATGGGGTGGAGGACACCGGGGAGCTGTTTTTT.

The V call is TRBV27, the J call TRBJ1-2; D is possibly TRBD1 (6 bases). Germline loops: CDR1 MNHEY, CDR2 SMNVEV (reference sequence). Between the trimmed V and J ends, which lost 5 bases and 9 bases, there was a span of 16 bases. This CDR3 has 13 residues. The CDR3 sequence: CASSPYTGQSYTF. The CDR3 coding sequence is TGTGCCAGCAGTCCGTACACTGGACAGAGCTACACCTTC.

The V gene is TRBV11-3, the J gene TRBJ2-7, with D perhaps matching TRBD2 (6 bases). This CDR3 spans 14 amino acids. Germline CDR1 SGHNT, CDR2 YENEEA. Trimming stripped 4 bases from V and 2 bases from J, with 12 bases between. The CDR3 region has the DNA TGTGCCAGCAGCTCCGGGGGAGGACCCTACGAGCAGTACTTC. Amino acid sequence: CASSSGGGPYEQYF.